This is a list of T cell receptor beta chains from one sample in a study of blood T cell repertoires in COVID-19. TCRdb's table, derived via immunoSEQ multiplex PCR, lists solely in-frame clones and lacks some. In the table there are under 200,000 clones, approximately 90% of which are singletons. Sequenced: peripheral blood. The receptors stem from a man in his forties or fifties with active or convalescent COVID-19. Both conserved end residues are part of each CDR3. A D gene is named only where the DNA matches it firmly. The size entry is marked missing in some rows and otherwise reads once, few, many or a size class.

V: TRBV19
D: NA
J: TRBJ1-1
size: NA
CDR3: CATRAFGGTEAFF
DNA: TGTGCCACCAGGGCTTTCGGGGGCACTGAAGCTTTCTTT

V: TRBV9
D: TRBD1
J: TRBJ1-6
size: NA
CDR3: CASSGEQGALVNSPLHF
DNA: TGTGCCAGCAGCGGGGAACAGGGGGCTTTAGTTAATTCACCCCTCCACTTT

V: TRBV19
D: TRBD1
J: TRBJ2-1
size: NA
CDR3: CASSMGQSSYNEQFF
DNA: TGTGCCAGTAGTATGGGACAGTCCTCCTACAATGAGCAGTTCTTC

V: TRBV27
D: TRBD2
J: TRBJ2-2
size: once
CDR3: CASSALAGGPTGELFF
DNA: TGTGCCAGCAGTGCACTAGCGGGAGGGCCGACCGGGGAGCTGTTTTTT

V: TRBV12-3/TRBV12-4
D: NA
J: TRBJ1-1
size: NA
CDR3: CASAETQDTEAFF
DNA: TGTGCCAGCGCTGAAACACAGGACACTGAAGCTTTCTTT

V: TRBV7-6
D: NA
J: TRBJ1-5
size: NA
CDR3: CASSLGQGSNQPQHF
DNA: TGTGCCAGCAGCTTAGGTCAGGGGTCGAATCAGCCCCAGCATTTT

V: TRBV5-1
D: TRBD1
J: TRBJ1-2
size: NA
CDR3: CASSQRTGGGGYTF
DNA: TGCGCCAGCAGCCAGAGGACAGGGGGCGGTGGCTACACCTTC

V: TRBV5-6
D: TRBD1
J: TRBJ1-5
size: NA
CDR3: CASSLGGGRSNQPQHF
DNA: TGTGCCAGCAGCTTGGGAGGGGGCCGGAGCAATCAGCCCCAGCATTTT

V: TRBV5-4
D: TRBD2
J: TRBJ2-7
size: NA
CDR3: CASSLYRGVLPGEQYF
DNA: TGTGCCAGCAGCTTGTATCGGGGGGTCTTACCGGGCGAGCAGTACTTC

V: TRBV6-2/TRBV6-3
D: NA
J: TRBJ1-5
size: NA
CDR3: CASSRTPYQPQHF
DNA: TGTGCCAGCAGTCGGACACCCTATCAGCCCCAGCATTTT